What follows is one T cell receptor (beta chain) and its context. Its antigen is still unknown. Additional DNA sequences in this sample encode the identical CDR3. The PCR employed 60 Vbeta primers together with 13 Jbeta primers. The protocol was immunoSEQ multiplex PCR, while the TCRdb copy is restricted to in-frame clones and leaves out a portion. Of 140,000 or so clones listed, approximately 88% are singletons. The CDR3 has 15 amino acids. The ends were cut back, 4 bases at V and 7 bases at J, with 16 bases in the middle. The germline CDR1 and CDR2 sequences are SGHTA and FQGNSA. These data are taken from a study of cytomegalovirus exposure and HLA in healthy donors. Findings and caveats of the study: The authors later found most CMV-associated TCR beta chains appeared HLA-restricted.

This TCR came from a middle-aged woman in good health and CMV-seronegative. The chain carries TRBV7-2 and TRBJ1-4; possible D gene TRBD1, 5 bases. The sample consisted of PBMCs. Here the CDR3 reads CASSSGTGVSEKLFF. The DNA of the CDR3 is TGTGCCAGCAGCTCAGGAACAGGAGTTTCTGAAAAACTGTTTTTT.